This is a list of T cell receptor beta chains from one sample in a study of blood T cell repertoires in COVID-19. The method was immunoSEQ multiplex PCR; TCRdb's version includes in-frame clones alone and lacks a portion of them. The data show roughly 150,000 clones, roughly 88% seen once. The specimen was peripheral blood. The source is a woman aged 50 to 65 with acute or convalescent COVID-19. Both conserved end residues are part of each CDR3. A D gene is named only where the DNA matches it firmly. Size tells how often a clone was seen (once, few, many) or the class of an expanded clone, and some rows leave it out.

D: TRBD1
J: TRBJ2-5
V: TRBV7-8
size: -
CDR3: CASSSRTGGRETQYF
DNA: TGTGCCAGCAGCTCCCGGACAGGGGGCCGAGAGACCCAGTACTTC

D: TRBD1
J: TRBJ1-5
V: TRBV30
size: few
CDR3: CAWSPTGNSNQPQHF
DNA: TGTGCCTGGAGTCCGACAGGGAATAGCAATCAGCCCCAGCATTTT

D: TRBD1
J: TRBJ1-4
V: TRBV7-2
size: few
CDR3: CASSLQGQGRLTEKLFF
DNA: TGTGCCAGCAGCTTACAGGGACAGGGAAGGTTAACGGAAAAACTGTTTTTT

D: TRBD2
J: TRBJ2-7
V: TRBV9
size: -
CDR3: CASSLTSGGIYEQYF
DNA: TGTGCCAGCAGCCTCACTAGCGGGGGGATCTACGAGCAGTACTTC

D: TRBD1
J: TRBJ2-1
V: TRBV7-3
size: once
CDR3: CASSPRQGMTPREQFF
DNA: TGTGCCAGCAGCCCCCGACAGGGAATGACGCCGAGGGAGCAGTTCTTC

D: -
J: TRBJ2-7
V: TRBV6-1
size: -
CDR3: CASSEQGREYF
DNA: TGTGCCAGCAGTGAACAGGGGCGAGAGTACTTC

D: -
J: TRBJ1-1
V: TRBV5-1
size: -
CDR3: CASSSDGGYQGFTEAFF
DNA: TGCGCCAGCAGCTCTGATGGAGGGTACCAGGGTTTCACTGAAGCTTTCTTT

D: -
J: TRBJ1-2
V: TRBV9
size: -
CDR3: CASSATSGKQWHTF
DNA: TGTGCCAGCAGCGCAACGTCCGGGAAACAATGGCACACCTTC

D: -
J: TRBJ2-1
V: TRBV9
size: -
CDR3: CASNRGGSSYNEQFF
DNA: TGTGCCAGCAACCGAGGGGGAAGCTCCTACAATGAGCAGTTCTTC

D: -
J: TRBJ1-4
V: TRBV5-4
size: many
CDR3: CASRDTGTGNEKLFF
DNA: TGTGCCAGCAGGGATACAGGGACGGGTAATGAAAAACTGTTTTTT

D: TRBD1
J: TRBJ2-7
V: TRBV19
size: -
CDR3: CASSMGQGGGEQYF
DNA: TGTGCCAGTAGTATGGGACAGGGAGGTGGGGAGCAGTACTTC

D: TRBD1
J: TRBJ2-2
V: TRBV10-1
size: -
CDR3: CASSESGQTNTGELFF
DNA: TGCGCCAGCAGTGAGTCGGGACAGACGAACACCGGGGAGCTGTTTTTT

D: TRBD1
J: TRBJ1-5
V: TRBV5-5
size: -
CDR3: CASSPEDDRGPRISNQPQHF
DNA: TGTGCCAGCAGCCCGGAGGATGACAGGGGGCCACGCATCTCCAATCAGCCCCAGCATTTT

D: -
J: TRBJ2-2
V: TRBV28
size: -
CDR3: CASSFLDGADGELFF
DNA: TGTGCCAGCAGTTTTTTAGATGGGGCGGACGGGGAGCTGTTTTTT

D: TRBD1
J: TRBJ2-1
V: TRBV4-3
size: -
CDR3: CASSQYRGLNSEQFF
DNA: TGCGCCAGCAGCCAATACAGGGGGCTGAATAGTGAGCAGTTCTTC

D: -
J: TRBJ1-2
V: TRBV28
size: -
CDR3: CASSFTVNGYTF
DNA: TGTGCCAGCAGTTTCACGGTAAATGGCTACACCTTC

D: TRBD1
J: TRBJ2-3
V: TRBV4-3
size: -
CDR3: CASSQGHRGPTDTQYF
DNA: TGCGCCAGCAGCCAAGGACACAGGGGACCCACAGATACGCAGTATTTT

D: TRBD2
J: TRBJ2-1
V: TRBV7-2
size: few
CDR3: CASSPYNSGYNEQFF
DNA: TGTGCCAGCAGCCCATACAATAGCGGGTACAATGAGCAGTTCTTC

D: -
J: TRBJ1-1
V: TRBV18
size: once
CDR3: CASSPLGQEAFF
DNA: TGTGCCAGCTCACCCCTCGGACAGGAAGCTTTCTTT

D: TRBD2
J: TRBJ2-3
V: TRBV7-2
size: -
CDR3: CASSLQSGRGVTDTQYF
DNA: TGTGCCAGCAGCTTACAGTCGGGGCGGGGGGTCACAGATACGCAGTATTTT

D: TRBD1
J: TRBJ2-7
V: TRBV7-9
size: once
CDR3: CASSLKTGPYEQYF
DNA: TGTGCCAGCAGCTTAAAGACAGGGCCCTACGAGCAGTACTTC

D: -
J: TRBJ2-6
V: TRBV27
size: -
CDR3: CASKLTSGSGANVLTF
DNA: TGTGCCAGCAAATTGACTAGTGGGTCGGGGGCCAACGTCCTGACTTTC

D: TRBD2
J: TRBJ2-7
V: TRBV4-2
size: -
CDR3: CASSHVGGRIDEQYF
DNA: TGTGCCAGCAGCCATGTCGGCGGGAGAATAGACGAGCAGTACTTC

D: TRBD1
J: TRBJ2-5
V: TRBV9
size: -
CDR3: CASSVVVGQGFEETQYF
DNA: TGTGCCAGCAGCGTAGTGGTGGGACAGGGCTTTGAGGAGACCCAGTACTTC

D: -
J: TRBJ2-1
V: TRBV6-5
size: -
CDR3: CASSYAAVNYNEQFF
DNA: TGTGCCAGCAGTTACGCGGCGGTGAACTACAATGAGCAGTTCTTC